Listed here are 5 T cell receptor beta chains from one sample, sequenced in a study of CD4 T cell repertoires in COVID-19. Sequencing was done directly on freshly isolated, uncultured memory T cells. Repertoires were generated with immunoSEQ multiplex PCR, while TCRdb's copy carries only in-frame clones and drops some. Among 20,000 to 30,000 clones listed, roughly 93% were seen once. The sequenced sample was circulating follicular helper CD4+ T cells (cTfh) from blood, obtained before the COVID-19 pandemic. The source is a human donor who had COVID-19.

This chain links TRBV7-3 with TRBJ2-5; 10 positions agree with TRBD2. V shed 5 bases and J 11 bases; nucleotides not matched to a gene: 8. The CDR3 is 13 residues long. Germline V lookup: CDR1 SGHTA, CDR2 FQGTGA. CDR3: CASSDTGLAKQYF. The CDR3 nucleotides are TGTGCCAGCAGCGATACGGGACTAGCGAAACAGTACTTC. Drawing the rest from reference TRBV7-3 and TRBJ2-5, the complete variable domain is GAGVSQTPSNKVTEKGKYVELRCDPISGHTALYWYRQSLGQGPEFLIYFQGTGAADDSGLPNDRFFAVRPEGSVSTLKIQRTERGDSAVYLCASSDTGLAKQYFGPGTRLLVL.

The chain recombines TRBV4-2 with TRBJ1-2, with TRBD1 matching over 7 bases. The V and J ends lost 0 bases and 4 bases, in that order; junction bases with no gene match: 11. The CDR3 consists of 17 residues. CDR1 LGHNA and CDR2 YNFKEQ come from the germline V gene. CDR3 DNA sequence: TGTGCCAGCAGCCAAGATAGGGTCGGGGACAGCTTCTATGGCTACACCTTC. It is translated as CASSQDRVGDSFYGYTF.

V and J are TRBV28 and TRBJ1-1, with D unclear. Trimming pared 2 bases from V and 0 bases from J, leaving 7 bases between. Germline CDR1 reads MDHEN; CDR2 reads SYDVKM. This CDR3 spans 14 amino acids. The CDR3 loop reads CASSLEALNTEAFF. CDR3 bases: TGTGCCAGCAGTTTAGAGGCCCTGAACACTGAAGCTTTCTTT.

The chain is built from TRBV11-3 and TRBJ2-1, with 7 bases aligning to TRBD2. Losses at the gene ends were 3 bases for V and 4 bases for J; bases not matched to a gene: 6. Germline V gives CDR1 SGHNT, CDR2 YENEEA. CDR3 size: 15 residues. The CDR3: CASSFSGTAYNEQFF. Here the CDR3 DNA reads TGTGCCAGCAGCTTCAGCGGGACGGCTTACAATGAGCAGTTCTTC.

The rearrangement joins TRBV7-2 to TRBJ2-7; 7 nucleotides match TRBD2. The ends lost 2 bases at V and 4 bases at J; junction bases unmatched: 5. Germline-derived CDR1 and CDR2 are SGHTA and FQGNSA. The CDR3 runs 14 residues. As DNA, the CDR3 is TGTGCCAGCAGCTTAACTAGCGATCGATACGAGCAGTACTTC. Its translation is CASSLTSDRYEQYF.